The next 32 T cell receptor beta chains were all read from a single sample in a study of tumor and adjacent non-tumor tissue in lung cancer. The template was RNA from unsorted bulk tissue. The normal lung tissue was taken more than 3 cm from the tumor edge. The library came from three nested PCR rounds adapted from ARM-PCR protocols. TCRdb reanalysed the multiplex PCR reads using MiXCR and keeps one entry per CDR3 protein. The data contain about 110,000 distinct CDR3 sequences, 60% to 70% of them singletons. Sequenced input: distant non-tumor lung tissue. Receptor source: a man between 60 and 75 years old with non-small cell lung cancer.

With respect to this clonotype: One end of the junction is discordant with germline, which a read error may explain. J is TRBJ1-5 and V is TRBV24-1, with D possibly TRBD1 on 6 matching bases. Germline CDR1 and CDR2: KGHDR and SFDVKD. This CDR3 has 18 residues. The CDR3 loop is CASRVQGPRGINNQPQHF. DNA for the CDR3: TGTGCCTCCAGGGTACAGGGCCCTAGGGGGATAAACAATCAGCCCCAGCATTTT.

This clonotype was detected only a few times. The chain combines TRBV2 with TRBJ2-2; no firm D call. CDR1 is SNHLY, CDR2 FYNNEI, per germline. The CDR3 has 12 residues. Trimming removed 6 bases at V and 5 bases at J, with 7 bases between. Written as DNA, the CDR3 is TGTGCCAGCAGGGACGGAACCGGGGAGCTGTTTTTT. Amino acid sequence: CASRDGTGELFF.

This clonotype appeared a few times. A read error is possible here, since a much larger clone lies one base away. No conserved phenylalanine or tryptophan ends this CDR3, so it is likely a read error. This rearrangement joins TRBV6-5 to TRBJ1-1; no firm D call. The CDR3 is made up of 15 amino acids. Trimming took off 0 bases at V and 7 bases at J, with 15 bases between the two ends. Germline V lookup: CDR1 MNHEY, CDR2 SVGAGI. CDR3 bases: TGTGCCAGCAGTTACTCGAGATGGGGAGGGATTGAAGCTTTCCTT. Translated, it gives CASSYSRWGGIEAFL.

The V gene is TRBV4-1, the J gene TRBJ2-3, with 8 bases lining up with TRBD1. CDR1 is MGHRA, CDR2 YSYEKL, per germline. The CDR3 has 16 residues. CDR3 coding DNA: TGCCTCAGCAGCCAAGACCCGGGACAGGACACAGATACGCAGTATTTT. Its translation: CLSSQDPGQDTDTQYF.

V gene TRBV11-3 combines with J gene TRBJ2-7, with D unresolved. Trimming stripped 3 bases from V and 2 bases from J, with 23 bases between. Germline V lookup: CDR1 SGHNT, CDR2 YENEEA. The CDR3 totals 18 residues. The CDR3 sequence is CASSFLLLGNPSTYEQYF. In DNA form, the CDR3 reads TGTGCCAGCAGCTTTCTCCTCCTAGGGAATCCCTCAACCTACGAGCAGTACTTC.

A note on this clonotype: One base away lies a much larger clone, so this may be a sequencing read error. CDR3 sequence reads: CAGSLDGTGPYGYTF. The CDR3, as DNA: TGTGCCGGCAGCTTAGACGGAACAGGCCCCTATGGCTACACCTTC. The chain recombines TRBV11-2 with TRBJ1-2; the D gene is possibly TRBD1 (5 bases). The germline gives CDR1 SGHAT, CDR2 FQNNGV. The CDR3 contains 15 residues.

V usage is TRBV12-3 or TRBV12-4 and J usage is TRBJ1-2; D is unresolved. This CDR3 comprises 12 residues. V lost 3 bases and J 8 bases, leaving 10 bases between the germline ends. CDR3 amino acids: CASSLGWHGYTF. DNA of the CDR3: TGTGCCAGCAGTTTGGGGTGGCACGGCTACACCTTC.

At least ten counts were recorded for this clonotype. A read error is possible here, since a much larger clone lies one base away. The genes are TRBV11-2 and TRBJ2-3; no reliable D call. The CDR3 has 15 residues. The germline V gene encodes CDR1 SGHAT and CDR2 FQNNGV. CDR3 DNA: TGTGTCAGCAGCTTACTATCCCTCAGCACAGATACGCAGTATTTT. Residues: CVSSLLSLSTDTQYF.

As for this clonotype: A much larger clone sits a single nucleotide away, making a read error possible. The V call is TRBV6-1, the J call TRBJ1-1; no definite D call. The CDR3 contains 15 residues. In germline, CDR1 is MNHNS, CDR2 SASEGT. The CDR3 region has the DNA TGTGCCAGCAGTGAACACATAGACATGAACACTGGAGCTTTCTTT. Amino acids: CASSEHIDMNTGAFF.

Remarks on this clonotype: One end of the junction does not line up with germline, which may come from a read error. This rearrangement joins TRBV11-3 to TRBJ2-1; 7 bases map to TRBD2. The CDR3 runs 12 residues. Germline V gene data show CDR1 as SGHNT and CDR2 as YENEEA. The DNA of the CDR3 is TGTGACAGCAGCTCCCGGGGGGATGAGCAGCTCTTC. Translated: CDSSSRGDEQLF.

CDR3 DNA sequence: TGTGCCAACAGGGAGGGTAACAATCAGCCCCAGCATTTT. Its translation is CANREGNNQPQHF. The chain joins TRBV10-3 to TRBJ1-5; tentatively, D is TRBD1 (6 bases). There are 13 residues in the CDR3. Trimming cost V 10 bases and J 3 bases, with 13 bases left between them. Germline CDR1 is ENHRY and CDR2 is SYGVKD.

Only a few counts were recorded for this clonotype. A clone one base away is much larger, so this may be a read error. The chain is built from TRBV25-1 and TRBJ2-7, with D maybe TRBD1 (6 bases). The CDR3 runs to 13 residues. CDR1 and CDR2 (germline): MGHDK, SYGVNS. The CDR3 spells CVSSEGRGKEQYF. CDR3 nucleotide sequence: TGTGTCAGCAGTGAGGGCAGGGGTAAAGAGCAGTACTTC.

The V gene is TRBV12-3 or TRBV12-4, the J gene TRBJ2-1; 9 bases align to TRBD2. V gave up 9 bases and J gave up 9 bases; unmatched junction bases: 12. The CDR3 spans 14 residues. CDR3 residues: CASGFSQRGVEQFF. The CDR3 DNA follows: TGTGCCAGTGGTTTTTCTCAGCGGGGGGTTGAGCAGTTCTTC.

The chain couples TRBV5-1 to TRBJ2-6, with D hard to call. V lost 5 bases and J lost 2, with 11 bases in between. Germline V CDR1 and CDR2: SGHRS, YFSETQ. The CDR3 is 15 amino acids. The CDR3 DNA reads TGCGCCAGCAGTGGAATGGCGGCTGGGGCCAACGTCCTGACTTTC. Its translation is CASSGMAAGANVLTF.

A word on this clonotype: Since a much larger clone is just one base distant, this may be a read error. This chain connects TRBV28 to TRBJ1-5; a possible D gene is TRBD1 (5 bases). Per germline, CDR1 MDHEN and CDR2 SYDVKM. The CDR3 is made up of 15 amino acids. DNA for the CDR3: TGTGCCAGCAGCCGACAGATCAGTAGCAATCAGCCCAAGCATTTT. This sequence encodes CASSRQISSNQPKHF.

In regard to this clonotype: It may be a read error: a sequence one base away is much more abundant. The genes are TRBV20-1 and TRBJ2-1; 8 bases match TRBD2. Per germline, CDR1 DFQATT and CDR2 SNEGSKA (reference sequence). V lost 5 bases, J lost 5 bases, and 17 bases stayed unmatched. This CDR3 spans 17 amino acids. Written as DNA, the CDR3 is TGCAGTGCTTGGGATGTAGCGGGACGCTATCAGAACAATGAGCAGTTCTTC. Translating it yields CSAWDVAGRYQNNEQFF.

This chain connects TRBV20-1 to TRBJ2-7; maybe TRBD2 (7 bases). The CDR3 loop spans 15 amino acids. Looked up from germline, CDR1 is DFQATT and CDR2 is SNEGSKA (reference sequence). Trimming removed 5 bases at V and 2 bases at J, with 19 bases between. CDR3 sequence reads: CSASGGGTLPYEQYF. CDR3 bases: TGCAGTGCTTCAGGCGGGGGCACCCTACCCTACGAGCAGTACTTC.

In the case of this clonotype: The conserved final phenylalanine or tryptophan is absent from the CDR3, which likely points to a read error. The chain joins TRBV6-6 to TRBJ2-7; 12 bases map to TRBD2. The germline V gene has CDR1 MNHNY and CDR2 SVGAGI (reference sequence). This CDR3 has 15 residues. The ends lost 7 bases at V and 6 bases at J; junction bases unmatched: 10. The CDR3 nucleotides are TGTGCCAGCAATCGAGGACTAGCGGGAATATCCGAGCAGTACTTA. Translated: CASNRGLAGISEQYL.

This clonotype was picked up a small number of times. The V and J genes are TRBV5-1 and TRBJ2-5; 13 bases fit TRBD2. Germline V lookup: CDR1 SGHRS, CDR2 YFSETQ. The CDR3 contains 16 residues. Germline trimming cut 0 bases from V and 5 bases from J; bases unmatched to any gene: 4. The CDR3 loop reads CASSLAGLAGEETQYF. DNA for the CDR3: TGCGCCAGCAGCTTGGCCGGACTAGCGGGGGAGGAGACCCAGTACTTC.

Concerning this clonotype: This may arise from a read error, as a much more abundant clone is one base away. The rearrangement joins TRBV10-1 to TRBJ2-7, with TRBD1 identical over 9 bases. The CDR3 spans 13 residues. The junction had 8 bases not matched to a gene; V was cut back by 8 bases and J by 6 bases. From germline, CDR1 is WNHNN and CDR2 SYGVQD (reference sequence). CDR3 nucleotide sequence: TGCGCCAGCGGCAGGGGACAGGGAGGCGAGCAGTACTTC. Translation gives CASGRGQGGEQYF.

Concerning this clonotype itself: A much larger clone differs by one base, so this may be a read error. The chain uses TRBV20-1 and TRBJ1-5, with D possibly being TRBD1 (5 bases). CDR1 is DFQATT and CDR2 is SNEGSKA in the germline V gene (reference sequence). V was pared by 1 base and J by 3 bases, with 10 bases between. The CDR3 is 14 amino acids. CDR3 residues: CSARVGGYNQPQHF. CDR3 nucleotide sequence: TGCAGTGCTAGAGTTGGGGGGTACAATCAGCCCCAGCATTTT.

About this clonotype itself: A much bigger clone sits one base away, suggesting this may be a read error. This rearrangement joins TRBV7-9 to TRBJ2-5; D remains unclear. Germline V gene sequence: CDR1 SEHNR, CDR2 FQNEAQ (reference sequence). The length of the CDR3 is 14 residues. V was cut by 5 bases and J by 5 bases, with 15 bases left in between. CDR3 residues: CASSTLHGGETQYF. The CDR3 DNA is TGTGCCAGCAGCACATTACATGGTGGGGAGACCCAGTACTTC.

The chain couples TRBV6-5 to TRBJ2-1; D may be TRBD2 (6 bases). The CDR3 sequence is 16 residues long. Trimming shortened V by 6 bases and J by 6 bases, and 21 bases separated the two germline ends. Germline V CDR1 and CDR2: MNHEY, SVGAGI. This CDR3 is CASSARPAGGVNEQFF. The CDR3, as DNA: TGTGCCAGCAGCGCAAGACCAGCGGGTGGGGTCAATGAGCAGTTCTTC.

Turning to this clonotype: The CDR3 end shows no conserved phenylalanine or tryptophan, and so a read error is likely. This chain joins TRBV6-6 and TRBJ2-3; possibly TRBD1 or TRBD2 for D (5 bases each). Trimming removed 5 bases at V and 0 bases at J, with 12 bases between. In germline, CDR1 is MNHNY, CDR2 SVGAGI (reference sequence). This CDR3 is built from 15 residues. This CDR3 is CASSTGTGSTDTQYS. Written as DNA, the CDR3 is TGTGCCAGCAGTACTGGGACGGGCAGCACAGATACGCAGTATTCT.

The chain links TRBV2 to TRBJ2-1; D might be TRBD2 (5 bases). CDR3 length: 12 amino acids. The germline V gene encodes CDR1 SNHLY and CDR2 FYNNEI. V was cut by 4 bases and J by 8 bases, with 9 bases left in between. This CDR3 reads CASSAASYEQFF. The CDR3 DNA follows: TGTGCCAGCAGTGCAGCTAGCTATGAGCAGTTCTTC.

This clonotype has just one count. Its ends do not fully match the called genes, so a read error is possible. The chain joins TRBV6-1 to TRBJ1-6, with D unclear. The CDR3 length is 13 residues. Germline V lookup: CDR1 MNHNS, CDR2 SASEGT. CDR3 sequence (DNA): TGTGCCAGCATTGAAGCTCACCGTTCACCCCTACACTTT. Its translation is CASIEAHRSPLHF.

In regard to this clonotype: At one boundary the junction diverges from the germline segment, which might be a read error. The chain links TRBV30 to TRBJ2-1; 7 bases align to TRBD2. Germline values: CDR1 GTSNPN, CDR2 SVGIG (reference sequence). The CDR3 has 15 amino acids. The CDR3 bases are TGTGCCTGGAGTGTATTTGCGGGAGTCCGGAATGAGGAGTTCTTC. It specifies CAWSVFAGVRNEEFF.

Regarding this clonotype: Mismatch with germline at one junction end may stem from a read error. The chain recombines TRBV29-1 with TRBJ2-3; TRBD2 agrees at 11 bases. The CDR3 extends over 17 amino acids. CDR1 and CDR2 from the germline V gene are SQVTM and ANQGSEA. The CDR3 sequence is CSVVMTSGIRSTDMQYF. CDR3 in DNA: TGCAGCGTTGTAATGACTAGCGGGATAAGAAGCACAGATATGCAGTATTTT.

This clonotype has a single count. A much larger clonotype is one base distant, so this may be a read error. The chain recombines TRBV28 with TRBJ2-5; the match to TRBD2 covers 9 bases. From germline, CDR1 is MDHEN and CDR2 SYDVKM. The CDR3 runs to 16 residues. J was trimmed by 5 bases and V by 4 bases; bases with no gene match: 11. Here the CDR3 reads CASSSLGREGRETQYF. The CDR3 nucleotides read TGTGCCAGCAGTTCCTTGGGGCGGGAGGGTCGGGAGACCCAGTACTTC.

On this clonotype: Sequence at one end of the junction differs from germline and may be a read error. The J gene is TRBJ1-5, the V gene TRBV28, with TRBD1 identical over 8 bases. The CDR3 length is 16 residues. From germline, CDR1 is MDHEN and CDR2 SYDVKM. DNA for the CDR3: TGTGCCAGCAGTTTAGTCATCAGGGGGCCCGGTCAGCCCCAGCACTTT. Its protein product is CASSLVIRGPGQPQHF.

Points on this clonotype: One base away lies a much larger clone, so this may be a sequencing read error. The CDR3 does not end in the conserved phenylalanine or tryptophan, so this is likely a read error. The V and J genes are TRBV5-4 and TRBJ2-1; either TRBD1 or TRBD2 may supply D (5 bases each). V was trimmed by 7 bases and J by 5 bases, leaving 7 bases between them. The CDR3 runs 11 residues. The germline V gene has CDR1 SGHNT and CDR2 YYREEE (reference sequence). CDR3 sequence (DNA): TGTGCCAGCTTGGGGGACAATGAGCAGTTCTTA. This translates into CASLGDNEQFL.

A word on this clonotype: A junction boundary mismatches the germline segment, possibly from a read error. This rearrangement joins TRBV4-2 to TRBJ2-1; perhaps D is TRBD1 or TRBD2 (6 bases each). The length of the CDR3 is 14 residues. Germline-derived CDR1 and CDR2 are LGHNA and YNFKEQ. The CDR3 nucleotides are TGTGCCAGCAGCCCCACGCGCGGGGACAATGAGCACTTCTTC. Translation: CASSPTRGDNEHFF.